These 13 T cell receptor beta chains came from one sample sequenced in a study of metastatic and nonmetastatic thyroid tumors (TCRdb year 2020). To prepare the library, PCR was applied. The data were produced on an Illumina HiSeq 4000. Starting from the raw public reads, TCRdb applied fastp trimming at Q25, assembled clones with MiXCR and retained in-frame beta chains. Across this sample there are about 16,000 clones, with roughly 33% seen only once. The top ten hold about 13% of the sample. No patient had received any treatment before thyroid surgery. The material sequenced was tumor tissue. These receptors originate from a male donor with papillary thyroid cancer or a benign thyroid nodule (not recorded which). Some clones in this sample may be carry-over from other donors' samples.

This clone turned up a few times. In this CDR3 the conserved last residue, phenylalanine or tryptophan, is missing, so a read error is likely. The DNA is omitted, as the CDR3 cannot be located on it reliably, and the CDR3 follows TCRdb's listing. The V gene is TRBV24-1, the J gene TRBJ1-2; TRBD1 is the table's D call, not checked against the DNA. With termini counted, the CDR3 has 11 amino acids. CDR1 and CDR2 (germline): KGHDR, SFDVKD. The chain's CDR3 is CATSDSFGTDD.

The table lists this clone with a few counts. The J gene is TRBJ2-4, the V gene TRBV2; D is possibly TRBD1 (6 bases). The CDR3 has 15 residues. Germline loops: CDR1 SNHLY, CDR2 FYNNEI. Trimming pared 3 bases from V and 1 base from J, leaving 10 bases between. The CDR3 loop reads CASSDPGEAKNIQYF. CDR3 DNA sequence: TGTGCCAGCAGTGACCCAGGGGAGGCCAAAAACATTCAGTACTTC.

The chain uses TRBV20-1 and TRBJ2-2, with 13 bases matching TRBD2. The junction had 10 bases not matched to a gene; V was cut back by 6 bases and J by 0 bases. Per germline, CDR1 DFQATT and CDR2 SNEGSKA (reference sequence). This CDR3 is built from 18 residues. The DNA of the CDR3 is TGCAGTGCGATACTCTTAGGGACTAGCGGGACGAACACCGGGGAGCTGTTTTTT. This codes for CSAILLGTSGTNTGELFF.

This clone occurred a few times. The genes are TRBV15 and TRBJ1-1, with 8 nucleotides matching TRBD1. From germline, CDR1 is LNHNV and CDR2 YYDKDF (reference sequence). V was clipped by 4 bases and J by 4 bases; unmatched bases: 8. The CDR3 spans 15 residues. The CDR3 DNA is TGTGCCACCAGCAAACAAAACAGGGGGATCACTGAAGCTTTCTTT. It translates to CATSKQNRGITEAFF.

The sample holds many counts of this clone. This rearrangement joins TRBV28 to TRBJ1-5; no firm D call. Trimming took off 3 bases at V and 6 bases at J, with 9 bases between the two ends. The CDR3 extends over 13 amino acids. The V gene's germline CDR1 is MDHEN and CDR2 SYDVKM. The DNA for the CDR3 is TGTGCCAGCAGTTTTTATGGTATTCAGCCCCAGCATTTT. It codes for CASSFYGIQPQHF.

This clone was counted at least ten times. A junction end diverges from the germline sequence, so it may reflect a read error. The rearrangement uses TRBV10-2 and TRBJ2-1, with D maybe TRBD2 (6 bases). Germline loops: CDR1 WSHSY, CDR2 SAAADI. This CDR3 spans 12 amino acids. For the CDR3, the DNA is TGCGCCAACAGTACGGGGGTCGGTGAGCAGTTCTTC. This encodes CANSTGVGEQFF.

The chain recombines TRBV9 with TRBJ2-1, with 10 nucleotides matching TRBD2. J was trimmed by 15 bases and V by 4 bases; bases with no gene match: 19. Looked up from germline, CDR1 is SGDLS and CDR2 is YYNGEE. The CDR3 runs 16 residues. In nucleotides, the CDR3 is TGTGCCAGCAGCTCGACCCTGGGGGGAAGCGGGAGGGGTCTGTTCTTC. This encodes CASSSTLGGSGRGLFF.

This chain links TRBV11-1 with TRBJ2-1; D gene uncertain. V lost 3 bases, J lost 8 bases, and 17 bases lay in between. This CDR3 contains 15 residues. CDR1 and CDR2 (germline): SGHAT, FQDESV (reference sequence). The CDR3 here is CASSFRLGVLDEQFF. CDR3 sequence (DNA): TGTGCCAGCAGCTTCCGATTGGGTGTTTTGGATGAGCAGTTCTTC.

The CDR3 sequence: CASSLEGTGLQFF. CDR3 nucleotide sequence: TGTGCCAGCAGCTTAGAGGGGACAGGTTTGCAGTTCTTC. J is TRBJ2-1 and V is TRBV11-2; 8 bases fit TRBD1. Per the germline V gene, CDR1 is SGHAT and CDR2 is FQNNGV. Trimming took 0 bases from V and 12 from J; bases not matched to a gene: 4. The CDR3 has 13 residues.

CDR3 in amino acids: CASSLHSGGSRGNEQFF. The CDR3 region has the DNA TGCGCCAGCAGCTTGCATAGCGGGGGCTCCCGGGGGAATGAGCAGTTCTTC. The gene calls are TRBV5-1 and TRBJ2-1, with TRBD2 matching 9 bases. V shed 1 base, J shed 7 bases, and the junction held 12 bases outside the gene matches. Germline V gene data show CDR1 as SGHRS and CDR2 as YFSETQ. This CDR3 has 17 amino acids.

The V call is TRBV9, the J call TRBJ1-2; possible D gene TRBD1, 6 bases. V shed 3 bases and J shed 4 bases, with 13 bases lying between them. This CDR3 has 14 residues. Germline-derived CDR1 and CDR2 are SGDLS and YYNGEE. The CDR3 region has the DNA TGTGCCAGCAGCGCCCTTACAGGGTTCTATGGCTACACCTTC. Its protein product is CASSALTGFYGYTF.

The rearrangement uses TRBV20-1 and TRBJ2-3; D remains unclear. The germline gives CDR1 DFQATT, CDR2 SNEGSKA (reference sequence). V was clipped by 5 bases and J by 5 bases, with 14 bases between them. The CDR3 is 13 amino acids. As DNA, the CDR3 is TGCAGTGCTCACCCCTCTGGGTTAGATACGCAGTATTTT. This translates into CSAHPSGLDTQYF.

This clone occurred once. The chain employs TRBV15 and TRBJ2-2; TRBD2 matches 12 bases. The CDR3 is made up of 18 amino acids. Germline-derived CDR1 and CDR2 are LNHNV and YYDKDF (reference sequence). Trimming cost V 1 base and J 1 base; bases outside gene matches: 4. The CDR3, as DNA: TGTGCCACCAGCAGAGTTTCTAGCGGGGGGGAGAACACCGGGGAGCTGTTTTTT. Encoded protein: CATSRVSSGGENTGELFF.